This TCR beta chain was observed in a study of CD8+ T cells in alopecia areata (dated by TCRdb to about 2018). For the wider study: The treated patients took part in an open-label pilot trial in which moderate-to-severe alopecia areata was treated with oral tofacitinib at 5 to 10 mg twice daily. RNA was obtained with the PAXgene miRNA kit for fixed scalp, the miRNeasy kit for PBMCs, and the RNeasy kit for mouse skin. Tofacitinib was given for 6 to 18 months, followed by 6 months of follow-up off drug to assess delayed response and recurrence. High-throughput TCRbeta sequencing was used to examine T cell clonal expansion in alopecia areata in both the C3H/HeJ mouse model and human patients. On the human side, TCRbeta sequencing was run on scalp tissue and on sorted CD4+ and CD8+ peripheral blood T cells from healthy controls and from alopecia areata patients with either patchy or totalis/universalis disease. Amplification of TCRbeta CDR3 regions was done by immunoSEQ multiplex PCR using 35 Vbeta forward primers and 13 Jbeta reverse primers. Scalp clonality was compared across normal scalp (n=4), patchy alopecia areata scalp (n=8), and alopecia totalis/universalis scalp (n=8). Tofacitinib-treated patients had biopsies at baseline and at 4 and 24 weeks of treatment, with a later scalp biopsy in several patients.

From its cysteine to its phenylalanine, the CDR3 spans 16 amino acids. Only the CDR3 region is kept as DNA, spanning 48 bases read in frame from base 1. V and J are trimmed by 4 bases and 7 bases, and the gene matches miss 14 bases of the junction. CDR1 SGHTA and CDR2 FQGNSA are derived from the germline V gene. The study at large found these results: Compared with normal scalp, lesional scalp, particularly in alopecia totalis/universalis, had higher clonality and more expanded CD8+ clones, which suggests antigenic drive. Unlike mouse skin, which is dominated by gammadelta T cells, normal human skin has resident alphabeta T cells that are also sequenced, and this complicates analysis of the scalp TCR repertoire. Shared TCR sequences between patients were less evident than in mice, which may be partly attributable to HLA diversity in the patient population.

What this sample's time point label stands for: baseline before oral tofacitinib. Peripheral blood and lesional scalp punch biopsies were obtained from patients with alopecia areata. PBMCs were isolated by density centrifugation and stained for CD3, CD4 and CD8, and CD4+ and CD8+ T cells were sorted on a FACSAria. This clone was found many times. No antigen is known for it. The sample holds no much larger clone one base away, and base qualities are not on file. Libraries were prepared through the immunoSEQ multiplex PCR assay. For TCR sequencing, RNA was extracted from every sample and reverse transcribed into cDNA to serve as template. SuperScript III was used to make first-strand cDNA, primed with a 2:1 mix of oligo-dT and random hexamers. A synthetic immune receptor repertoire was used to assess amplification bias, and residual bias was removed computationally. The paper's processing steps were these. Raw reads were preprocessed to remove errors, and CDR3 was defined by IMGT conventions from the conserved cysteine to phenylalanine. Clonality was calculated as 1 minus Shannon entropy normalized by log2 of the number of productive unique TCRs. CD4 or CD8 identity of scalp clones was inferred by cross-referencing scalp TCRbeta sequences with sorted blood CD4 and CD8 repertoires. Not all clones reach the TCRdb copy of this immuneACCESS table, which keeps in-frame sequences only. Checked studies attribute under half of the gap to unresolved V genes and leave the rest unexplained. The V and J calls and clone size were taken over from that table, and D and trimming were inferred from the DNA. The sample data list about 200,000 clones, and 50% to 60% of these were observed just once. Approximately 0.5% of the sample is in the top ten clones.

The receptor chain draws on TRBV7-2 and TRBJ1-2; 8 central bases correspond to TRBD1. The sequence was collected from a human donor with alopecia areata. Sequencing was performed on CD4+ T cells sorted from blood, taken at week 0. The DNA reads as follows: TGTGCCAGCAGCTCCCGGACAGGGCAGATGCAACTTGGCTACACCTTC. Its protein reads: CASSSRTGQMQLGYTF.